The 14 T cell receptor beta chains presented below share a single source sample, sequenced in a study of blood T cell repertoires in COVID-19. The data were produced by immunoSEQ multiplex PCR, yet TCRdb's version contains in-frame clones alone and is incomplete. The sample records 250,000 to 350,000 clones, more than 70% being singletons. Material: peripheral blood. The receptors come from a woman in her 30s who had recovered from COVID-19.

The chain joins TRBV6-5 to TRBJ1-2; 8 nucleotides line up with TRBD1. The CDR3 is 15 residues long. The V and J ends lost 6 bases and 7 bases, in that order; junction bases with no gene match: 13. Germline V gives CDR1 MNHEY, CDR2 SVGAGI. The CDR3 region is CASSRAPGGAGGYTF. The DNA of the CDR3 is TGTGCCAGCAGCCGGGCCCCAGGGGGCGCGGGTGGCTACACCTTC.

This rearrangement joins TRBV5-1 to TRBJ2-5; TRBD2 agrees at 12 bases. The V segment lost 4 bases and the J segment 4 bases; nucleotides outside the gene matches: 2. From germline, CDR1 is SGHRS and CDR2 YFSETQ. This CDR3 spans 14 amino acids. The CDR3: CASSASGGAETQYF. Written as DNA, the CDR3 is TGCGCCAGCAGCGCTAGCGGGGGGGCAGAGACCCAGTACTTC.

The DNA for the CDR3 is TGTGCCAGCAGCGACCGACAGGGATCTGACGAGCAGTACTTC. Encoded protein: CASSDRQGSDEQYF. This chain uses TRBV9 with TRBJ2-7; 7 nucleotides align to TRBD1. Looked up from germline, CDR1 is SGDLS and CDR2 is YYNGEE. After removal of 3 bases from V and 5 bases from J, the junction contained 8 bases not matched to a gene. This CDR3 region has 14 residues.

The CDR3 DNA reads TGTGCCAGCAGCTTAAACGGAGCGAGAAACGGGGAGCTGTTTTTT. This gives the protein CASSLNGARNGELFF. The V and J genes are TRBV7-3 and TRBJ2-2, with D unclear. This CDR3 comprises 15 residues. Deletions cut 1 base from V and 7 bases from J, with 13 bases between. Germline-derived CDR1 and CDR2 are SGHTA and FQGTGA. Looking up the rest from reference TRBV7-3 and TRBJ2-2 gives the full variable domain: GAGVSQTPSNKVTEKGKYVELRCDPISGHTALYWYRQSLGQGPEFLIYFQGTGAADDSGLPNDRFFAVRPEGSVSTLKIQRTERGDSAVYLCASSLNGARNGELFFGEGSRLTVL.

The chain joins TRBV5-1 to TRBJ2-4; possible D gene TRBD1, 5 bases. This CDR3 spans 16 amino acids. The V end was cut by 0 bases, the J end by 0 bases, with 10 bases between. CDR1 is SGHRS, CDR2 YFSETQ, per germline. Here the CDR3 reads CASSLGTILAKNIQYF. The CDR3 DNA reads as TGCGCCAGCAGCTTGGGGACAATTCTAGCCAAAAACATTCAGTACTTC.

This rearrangement joins TRBV5-4 to TRBJ1-1; 9 bases match TRBD1. Losses at the gene ends were 4 bases for V and 5 bases for J; bases not matched to a gene: 9. CDR1 SGHNT and CDR2 YYREEE come from the germline V gene (reference sequence). The CDR3 runs to 15 residues. The chain's CDR3 is CASSNRGRGETEAFF. CDR3 sequence (DNA): TGTGCCAGCAGCAACAGGGGGCGCGGGGAAACTGAAGCTTTCTTT.

The V and J genes are TRBV5-1 and TRBJ2-7; 10 bases align to TRBD2. The junction had 4 bases not matched to a gene; V was cut back by 4 bases and J by 0 bases. CDR3 size: 15 residues. From germline, CDR1 is SGHRS and CDR2 YFSETQ. The chain's CDR3 is CASSPWTSGSYEQYF. The CDR3, as DNA: TGCGCCAGCAGCCCTTGGACTAGCGGCTCCTACGAGCAGTACTTC.

The chain recombines TRBV19 with TRBJ2-3; unclear D gene. The germline V gene encodes CDR1 LNHDA and CDR2 SQIVND (reference sequence). There are 15 residues in the CDR3. Trimming took off 3 bases at V and 2 bases at J, with 12 bases between the two ends. The CDR3 loop is CASSIGYYLTDTQYF. The CDR3 DNA reads TGTGCCAGTAGTATTGGATACTACCTCACAGATACGCAGTATTTT.

The J gene is TRBJ1-2, the V gene TRBV2; D is perhaps TRBD1 (6 bases). Germline assignment: CDR1 SNHLY and CDR2 FYNNEI. There are 16 residues in the CDR3. V gave up 9 bases and J gave up 2 bases, with 22 bases separating them. The CDR3 DNA reads as TGTGCCAGTTCCTTCAGACGAGGACAGACCAACTATGGCTACACCTTC. Translated, it gives CASSFRRGQTNYGYTF.

The V call is TRBV18, the J call TRBJ2-7, with D tentatively TRBD2 (5 bases). The CDR3 runs to 16 residues. V lost 3 bases to trimming and J lost 0 bases, with 15 bases between them. Germline CDR1 KGHSH, CDR2 LQKENI. The CDR3 DNA reads as TGTGCCAGCTCACCTGGGAGTGTCAGCAGCTCCTACGAGCAGTACTTC. Encoded protein: CASSPGSVSSSYEQYF.

The DNA of the CDR3 is TGTGCCAGCAGCCAATACAGGGCTAACACCGGGGAGCTGTTTTTT. Translation gives CASSQYRANTGELFF. The rearrangement uses TRBV3-1 (or the pseudogene TRBV3-2) and TRBJ2-2; D possibly corresponds to TRBD1 (6 bases). This CDR3 is 15 amino acids long. Germline assignment: CDR1 LGHDT and CDR2 YNNKEL (reference sequence). V was cut by 2 bases and J by 2 bases, with 9 bases left in between.

The chain has TRBV6-5 and TRBJ2-1, with TRBD2 matching over 14 bases. Germline V gene sequence: CDR1 MNHEY, CDR2 SVGAGI. This CDR3 region has 15 residues. V shed 9 bases and J 9 bases; nucleotides not matched to a gene: 10. CDR3 nucleotide sequence: TGTGCCAGTGGTTTGACTAGCGGGGGGGCCGGTGAGCAGTTCTTC. Residues: CASGLTSGGAGEQFF.

The chain couples TRBV28 to TRBJ1-2; 7 bases fit TRBD1. The germline V gene encodes CDR1 MDHEN and CDR2 SYDVKM. Germline trimming cut 2 bases from V and 4 bases from J; bases unmatched to any gene: 4. The CDR3 has 14 amino acids. CDR3 in DNA: TGTGCCAGCAGTTTACTGGGACAGATCTATGGCTACACCTTC. It is translated as CASSLLGQIYGYTF.

The chain links TRBV5-8 to TRBJ2-7; 8 bases line up with TRBD1. From germline, CDR1 is SGHTS and CDR2 YDEGEE. The CDR3 consists of 15 residues. V was pared by 1 base and J by 7 bases, with 10 bases of the junction left unmatched. This CDR3 is CASSLMAGGAGEQYF. CDR3 DNA: TGTGCCAGCAGCTTGATGGCAGGGGGCGCGGGGGAGCAGTACTTC.